This TCR beta chain was sequenced in a study of identical twins. Trimming cost V 1 base and J 7 bases; bases outside gene matches: 10. Germline V gene lookup returns CDR1 SQVTM and CDR2 ANQGSEA. The CDR3 extends over 15 amino acids. TCRdb reprocessed the 5' RACE reads with MiXCR, giving one entry per CDR3 protein. The table records 500,000 to 650,000 distinct CDR3 sequences, around 7.5% of them present only once. This clonotype was seen at least ten times. In addition, the sample was reused for a study of yellow fever vaccine responses in identical twins.

The source is a woman aged 18-30 years in good health. The rearrangement joins TRBV29-1 to TRBJ1-2, with TRBD1 identical over 9 bases. Sequencing used PBMCs. CDR3 sequence reads: CSVEVGTGSWAGYTF. CDR3 coding DNA: TGCAGCGTTGAAGTCGGGACAGGGTCGTGGGCTGGCTACACCTTC.